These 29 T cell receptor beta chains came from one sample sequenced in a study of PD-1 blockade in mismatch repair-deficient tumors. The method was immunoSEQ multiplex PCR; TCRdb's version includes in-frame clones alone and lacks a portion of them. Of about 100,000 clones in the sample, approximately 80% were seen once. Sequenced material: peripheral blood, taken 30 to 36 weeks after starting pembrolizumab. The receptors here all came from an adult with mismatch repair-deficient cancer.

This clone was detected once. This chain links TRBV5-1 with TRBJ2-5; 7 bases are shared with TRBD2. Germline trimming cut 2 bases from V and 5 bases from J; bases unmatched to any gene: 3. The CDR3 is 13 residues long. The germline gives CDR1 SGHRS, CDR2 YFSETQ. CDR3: CASSFSGKETQYF. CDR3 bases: TGCGCCAGCAGCTTCAGCGGGAAGGAGACCCAGTACTTC.

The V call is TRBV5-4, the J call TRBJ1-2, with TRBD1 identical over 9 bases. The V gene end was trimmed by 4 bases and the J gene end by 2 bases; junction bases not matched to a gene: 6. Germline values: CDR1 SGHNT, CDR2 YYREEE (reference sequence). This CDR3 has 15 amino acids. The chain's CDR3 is CASSIGQGTNYGYTF. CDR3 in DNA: TGTGCCAGCAGCATCGGACAGGGGACCAACTATGGCTACACCTTC.

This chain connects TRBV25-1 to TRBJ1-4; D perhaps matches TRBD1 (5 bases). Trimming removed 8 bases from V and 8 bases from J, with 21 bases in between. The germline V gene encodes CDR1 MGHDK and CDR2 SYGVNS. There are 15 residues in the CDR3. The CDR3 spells CASGHSRDGREKLFF. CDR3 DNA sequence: TGTGCCAGCGGACATTCCAGGGATGGGAGAGAAAAACTGTTTTTT.

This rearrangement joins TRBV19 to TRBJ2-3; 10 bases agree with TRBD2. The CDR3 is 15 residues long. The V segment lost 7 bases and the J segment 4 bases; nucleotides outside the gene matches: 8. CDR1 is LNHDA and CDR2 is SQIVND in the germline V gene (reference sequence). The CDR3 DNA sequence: TGTGCCAGTAAATCTAGCGGGAGTGAAGCAGATACGCAGTATTTT. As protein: CASKSSGSEADTQYF. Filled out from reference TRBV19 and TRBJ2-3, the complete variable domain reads DGGITQSPKYLFRKEGQNVTLSCEQNLNHDAMYWYRQDPGQGLRLIYYSQIVNDFQKGDIAEGYSVSREKKESFPLTVTSAQKNPTAFYLCASKSSGSEADTQYFGPGTRLTVL.

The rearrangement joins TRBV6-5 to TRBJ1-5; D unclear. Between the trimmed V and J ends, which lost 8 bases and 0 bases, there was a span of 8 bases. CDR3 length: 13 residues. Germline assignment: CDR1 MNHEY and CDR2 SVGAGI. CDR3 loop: CASRGYSNQPQHF. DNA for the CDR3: TGTGCCAGCCGGGGTTATAGCAATCAGCCCCAGCATTTT.

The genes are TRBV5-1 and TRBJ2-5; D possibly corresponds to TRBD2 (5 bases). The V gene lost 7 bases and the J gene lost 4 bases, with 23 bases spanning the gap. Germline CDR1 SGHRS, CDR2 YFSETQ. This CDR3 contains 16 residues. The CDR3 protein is CASGNRVGAGGETQYF. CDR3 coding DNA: TGCGCCAGCGGGAACCGGGTGGGCGCTGGAGGAGAGACCCAGTACTTC.

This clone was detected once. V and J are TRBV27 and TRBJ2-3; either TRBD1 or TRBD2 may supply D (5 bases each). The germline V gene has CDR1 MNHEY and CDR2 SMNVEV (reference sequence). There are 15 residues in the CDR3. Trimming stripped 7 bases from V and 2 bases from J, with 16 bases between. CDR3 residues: CASTKGLGVTDTQYF. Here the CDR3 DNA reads TGTGCCAGCACCAAAGGATTGGGGGTCACAGATACGCAGTATTTT.

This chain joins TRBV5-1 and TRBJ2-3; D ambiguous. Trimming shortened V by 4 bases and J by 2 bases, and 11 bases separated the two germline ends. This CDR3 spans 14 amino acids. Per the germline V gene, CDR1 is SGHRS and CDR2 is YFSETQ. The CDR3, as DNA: TGCGCCAGCAGCGTAACAGTCATCACAGATACGCAGTATTTT. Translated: CASSVTVITDTQYF.

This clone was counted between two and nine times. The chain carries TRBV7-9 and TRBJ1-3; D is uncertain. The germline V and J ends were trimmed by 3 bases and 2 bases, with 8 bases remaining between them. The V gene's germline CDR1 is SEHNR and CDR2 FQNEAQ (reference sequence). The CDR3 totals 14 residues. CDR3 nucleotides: TGTGCCAGCAGCTTGATATCGCCTGGAAACACCATATATTTT. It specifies CASSLISPGNTIYF.

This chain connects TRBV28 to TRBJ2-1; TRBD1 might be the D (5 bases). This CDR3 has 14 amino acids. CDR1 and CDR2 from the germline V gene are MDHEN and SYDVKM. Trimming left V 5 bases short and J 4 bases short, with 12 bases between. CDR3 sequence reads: CASSPPDMYNEQFF. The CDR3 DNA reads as TGTGCCAGCAGTCCCCCGGACATGTACAATGAGCAGTTCTTC.

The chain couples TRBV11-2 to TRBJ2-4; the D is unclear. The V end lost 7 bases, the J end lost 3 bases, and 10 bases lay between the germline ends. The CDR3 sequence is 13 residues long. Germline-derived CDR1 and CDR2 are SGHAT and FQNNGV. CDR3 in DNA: TGTGCCAGCAAGAATATTGGCAAAAACATTCAGTACTTC. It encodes CASKNIGKNIQYF.

This CDR3 reads CASSPSSGGETQYF. In DNA form, the CDR3 reads TGTGCCAGCAGCCCCTCGAGCGGAGGAGAGACCCAGTACTTC. The rearrangement joins TRBV7-9 to TRBJ2-5, with D tentatively TRBD2 (5 bases). V lost 5 bases and J lost 4, with 14 bases in between. Germline V gene data show CDR1 as SEHNR and CDR2 as FQNEAQ (reference sequence). This CDR3 has 14 amino acids.

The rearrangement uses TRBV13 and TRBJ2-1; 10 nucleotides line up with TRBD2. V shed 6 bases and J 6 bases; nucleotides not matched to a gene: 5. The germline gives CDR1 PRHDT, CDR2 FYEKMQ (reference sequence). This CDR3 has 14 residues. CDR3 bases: TGTGCCAGCAGAGCTAGCGGGAGCCCCAATGAGCAGTTCTTC. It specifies CASRASGSPNEQFF.

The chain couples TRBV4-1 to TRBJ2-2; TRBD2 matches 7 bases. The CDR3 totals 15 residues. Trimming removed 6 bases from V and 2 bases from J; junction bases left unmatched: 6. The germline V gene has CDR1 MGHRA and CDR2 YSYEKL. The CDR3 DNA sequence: TGCGCCAGCAGAATCCTAGCGGACAACACCGGGGAGCTGTTTTTT. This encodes CASRILADNTGELFF.

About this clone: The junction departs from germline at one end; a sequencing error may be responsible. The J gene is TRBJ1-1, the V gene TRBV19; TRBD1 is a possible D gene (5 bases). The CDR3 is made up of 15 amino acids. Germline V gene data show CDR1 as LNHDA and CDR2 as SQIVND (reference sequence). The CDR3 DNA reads TGTGCCAGTAGTCATTCGGCGGGGGACGCACTAAGACGGGACTTT. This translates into CASSHSAGDALRRDF.

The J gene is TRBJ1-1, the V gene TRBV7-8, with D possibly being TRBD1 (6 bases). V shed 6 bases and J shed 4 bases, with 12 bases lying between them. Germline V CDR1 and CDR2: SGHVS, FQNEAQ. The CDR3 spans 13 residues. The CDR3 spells CASSSRGSTEAFF. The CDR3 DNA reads TGTGCCAGCAGTTCTAGGGGGAGCACTGAAGCTTTCTTT.

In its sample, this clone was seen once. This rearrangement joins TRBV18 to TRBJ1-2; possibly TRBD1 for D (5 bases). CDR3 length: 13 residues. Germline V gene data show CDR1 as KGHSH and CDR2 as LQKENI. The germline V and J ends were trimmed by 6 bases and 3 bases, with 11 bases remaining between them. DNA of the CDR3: TGTGCCAGCTCCGGGACGGAGGACTATGGCTACACCTTC. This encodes CASSGTEDYGYTF.

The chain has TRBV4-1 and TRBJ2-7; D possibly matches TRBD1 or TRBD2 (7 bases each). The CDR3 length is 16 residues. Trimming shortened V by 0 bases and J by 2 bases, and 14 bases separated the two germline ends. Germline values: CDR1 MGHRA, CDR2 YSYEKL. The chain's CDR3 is CASSQDQGGLPYEQYF. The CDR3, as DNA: TGCGCCAGCAGCCAAGATCAGGGGGGGCTCCCCTACGAGCAGTACTTC.

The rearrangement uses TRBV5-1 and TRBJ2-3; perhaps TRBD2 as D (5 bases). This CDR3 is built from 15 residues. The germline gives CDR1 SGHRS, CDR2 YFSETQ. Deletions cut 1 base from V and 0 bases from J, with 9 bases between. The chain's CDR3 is CASSLTGSSTDTQYF. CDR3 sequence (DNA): TGCGCCAGCAGCTTGACGGGATCTAGCACAGATACGCAGTATTTT. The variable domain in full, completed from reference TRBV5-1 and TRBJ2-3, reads KAGVTQTPRYLIKTRGQQVTLSCSPISGHRSVSWYQQTPGQGLQFLFEYFSETQRNKGNFPGRFSGRQFSNSRSEMNVSTLELGDSALYLCASSLTGSSTDTQYFGPGTRLTVL.

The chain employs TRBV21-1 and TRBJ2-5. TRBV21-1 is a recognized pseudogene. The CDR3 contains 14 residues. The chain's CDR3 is CASSKWEVPETQYF. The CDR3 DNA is TGTGCCAGCAGCAAATGGGAAGTGCCAGAGACCCAGTACTTC.

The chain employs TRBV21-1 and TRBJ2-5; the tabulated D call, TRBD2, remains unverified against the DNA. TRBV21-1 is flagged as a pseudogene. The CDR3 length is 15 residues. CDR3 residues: CASSKEKRVQETQYF. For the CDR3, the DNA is TGTGCCAGCAGCAAAGAAAAGCGGGTCCAAGAGACCCAGTACTTC.

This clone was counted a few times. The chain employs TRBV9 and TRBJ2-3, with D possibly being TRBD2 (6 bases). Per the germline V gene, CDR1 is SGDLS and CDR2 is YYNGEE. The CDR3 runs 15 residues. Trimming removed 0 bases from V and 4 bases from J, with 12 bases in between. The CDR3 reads CASSVAGGVADTQYF. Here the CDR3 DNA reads TGTGCCAGCAGCGTAGCTGGCGGGGTGGCAGATACGCAGTATTTT.

The CDR3 loop is CASSLGAYTEAFF. The CDR3 DNA reads TGTGCCAGCAGCCTGGGGGCCTACACTGAAGCTTTCTTT. The chain is built from TRBV5-5 and TRBJ1-1; TRBD1 might be the D (6 bases). Trimming pared 4 bases from V and 3 bases from J, leaving 10 bases between. Germline assignment: CDR1 SGHKS and CDR2 YYEKEE (reference sequence). This CDR3 region has 13 residues.

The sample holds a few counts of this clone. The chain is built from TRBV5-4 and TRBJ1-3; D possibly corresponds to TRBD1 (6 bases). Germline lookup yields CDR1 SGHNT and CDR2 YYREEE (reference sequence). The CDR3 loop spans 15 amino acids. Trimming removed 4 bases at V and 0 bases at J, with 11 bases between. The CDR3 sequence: CASSPGQSSGNTIYF. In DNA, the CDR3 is TGTGCCAGCAGCCCAGGACAGTCCTCTGGAAACACCATATATTTT.

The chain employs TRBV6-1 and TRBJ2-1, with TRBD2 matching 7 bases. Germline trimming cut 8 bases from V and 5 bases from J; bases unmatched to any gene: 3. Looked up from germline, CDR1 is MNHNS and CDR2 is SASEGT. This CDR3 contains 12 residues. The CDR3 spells CASQRENNEQFF. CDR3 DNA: TGTGCCAGCCAGCGGGAAAACAATGAGCAGTTCTTC.

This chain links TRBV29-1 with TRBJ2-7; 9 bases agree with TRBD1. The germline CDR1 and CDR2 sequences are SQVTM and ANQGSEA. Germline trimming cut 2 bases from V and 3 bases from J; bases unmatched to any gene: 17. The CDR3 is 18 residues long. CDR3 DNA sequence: TGCAGCGTTGAAAGGATGGTGGTAGGGACAGGGTTAAACTACGAGCAGTACTTC. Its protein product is CSVERMVVGTGLNYEQYF.

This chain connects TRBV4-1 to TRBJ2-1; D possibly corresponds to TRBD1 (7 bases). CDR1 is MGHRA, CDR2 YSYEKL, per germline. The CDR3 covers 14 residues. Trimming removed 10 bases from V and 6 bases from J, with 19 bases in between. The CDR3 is CATQGGGLGNEQFF. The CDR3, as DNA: TGCGCCACCCAGGGGGGCGGGCTAGGCAATGAGCAGTTCTTC.

In DNA form, the CDR3 reads TGTGCCAGCAGCCCCAGCCGACAGAATCCATATGGCTACACCTTC. It specifies CASSPSRQNPYGYTF. The chain combines TRBV7-2 with TRBJ1-2, with a weak D call TRBD1 (5 bases). V lost 5 bases and J lost 5, with 18 bases in between. The CDR3 length is 15 residues. Germline V gene sequence: CDR1 SGHTA, CDR2 FQGNSA.

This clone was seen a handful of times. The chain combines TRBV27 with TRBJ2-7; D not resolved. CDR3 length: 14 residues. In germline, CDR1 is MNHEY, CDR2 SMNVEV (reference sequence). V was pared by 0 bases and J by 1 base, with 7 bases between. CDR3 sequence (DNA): TGTGCCAGCAGTTTATCGACATTTTCCTACGAGCAGTACTTC. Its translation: CASSLSTFSYEQYF.